This T cell receptor (beta chain) is drawn from a study of graft-versus-host responses after intestinal transplantation. Between the trimmed V and J ends, which lost 1 base and 6 bases, there was a span of 19 bases. CDR1 SGHNT and CDR2 YENEEA come from the germline V gene. The CDR3 runs 17 residues. Only in-frame clones appear in the TCRdb table, and some are missing; sequencing was by immunoSEQ multiplex PCR. Of thousands of clones listed, approximately 75% were seen once; the top ten hold around 38%. Specimen: PBMCs, collected about 540 days after intestinal transplant. The chain has TRBV11-3 and TRBJ1-5; unclear D gene. The receptor was derived from a human patient who received an intestinal transplant, so some T cells may come from the graft donor. CDR3 nucleotide sequence: TGTGCCAGCAGCTTAGTCGGGGTCGGGCCATGGGGTCAGCCCCAGCATTTT. Translated: CASSLVGVGPWGQPQHF.